The 5 T cell receptor beta chains below all came from one sample that was sequenced in a study of T cell responses to AZD1222 COVID-19 vaccine. TCRdb keeps only in-frame clones here, not all; method: immunoSEQ multiplex PCR. The sample records some 100,000 clones, about 88% being singletons. Source: peripheral blood, taken on day 0 of AZD1222 vaccination. Every receptor here comes from an adult in good health.

This clone was counted between two and nine times. The V gene is TRBV6-1, the J gene TRBJ1-3, with D possibly being TRBD1 (6 bases). The CDR3 spans 17 residues. Germline V gives CDR1 MNHNS, CDR2 SASEGT. V was clipped by 2 bases and J by 0 bases, with 14 bases between them. The CDR3 reads CASSERAGATSGNTIYF. DNA of the CDR3: TGTGCCAGCAGTGAACGGGCAGGGGCTACCTCTGGAAACACCATATATTTT.

V and J are TRBV4-1 and TRBJ1-2, with TRBD1 as a possible D gene (5 bases). The CDR3 contains 13 residues. The germline CDR1 and CDR2 sequences are MGHRA and YSYEKL. Trimming stripped 0 bases from V and 4 bases from J, with 6 bases between. CDR3: CASSQETGYGYTF. For the CDR3, the DNA is TGCGCCAGCAGCCAAGAAACAGGCTATGGCTACACCTTC.

This chain connects TRBV2 to TRBJ1-1, with D unresolved. CDR1 and CDR2 from the germline V gene are SNHLY and FYNNEI. The CDR3 runs 13 residues. V was pared by 4 bases and J by 5 bases, with 11 bases between. In DNA, the CDR3 is TGTGCCAGCAGTGGGAACCCTGGGACTGAAGCTTTCTTT. Its translation: CASSGNPGTEAFF.

The chain carries TRBV19 and TRBJ1-1, with D possibly TRBD1 on 5 matching bases. The CDR3 runs to 15 residues. The germline CDR1 and CDR2 sequences are LNHDA and SQIVND (reference sequence). Trimming removed 3 bases at V and 1 base at J, with 12 bases between. CDR3 nucleotide sequence: TGTGCCAGTAGTATCACGATTCAGGGGAACACTGAAGCTTTCTTT. Protein: CASSITIQGNTEAFF.

The chain recombines TRBV10-3 with TRBJ2-2; 10 bases fit TRBD1. With 6 bases clipped from V and 5 bases from J, the junction kept 3 bases outside the gene matches. The CDR3 runs to 14 residues. In germline, CDR1 is ENHRY, CDR2 SYGVKD. The CDR3 DNA follows: TGTGCCATCAGAGGGACAGGGGAGACCGGGGAGCTGTTTTTT. It encodes CAIRGTGETGELFF.